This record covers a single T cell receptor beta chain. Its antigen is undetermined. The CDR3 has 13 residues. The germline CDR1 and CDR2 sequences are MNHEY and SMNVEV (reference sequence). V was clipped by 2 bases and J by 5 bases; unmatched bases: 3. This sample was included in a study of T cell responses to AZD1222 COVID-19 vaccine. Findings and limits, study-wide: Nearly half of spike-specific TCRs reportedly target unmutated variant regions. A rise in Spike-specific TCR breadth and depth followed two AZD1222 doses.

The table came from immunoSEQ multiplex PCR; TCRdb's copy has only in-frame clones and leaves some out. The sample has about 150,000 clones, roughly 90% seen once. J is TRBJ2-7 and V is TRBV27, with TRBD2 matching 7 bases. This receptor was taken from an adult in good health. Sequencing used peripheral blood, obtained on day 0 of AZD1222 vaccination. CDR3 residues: CASSLTGGDEQYF. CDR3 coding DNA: TGTGCCAGCAGTTTAACGGGAGGCGACGAGCAGTACTTC.